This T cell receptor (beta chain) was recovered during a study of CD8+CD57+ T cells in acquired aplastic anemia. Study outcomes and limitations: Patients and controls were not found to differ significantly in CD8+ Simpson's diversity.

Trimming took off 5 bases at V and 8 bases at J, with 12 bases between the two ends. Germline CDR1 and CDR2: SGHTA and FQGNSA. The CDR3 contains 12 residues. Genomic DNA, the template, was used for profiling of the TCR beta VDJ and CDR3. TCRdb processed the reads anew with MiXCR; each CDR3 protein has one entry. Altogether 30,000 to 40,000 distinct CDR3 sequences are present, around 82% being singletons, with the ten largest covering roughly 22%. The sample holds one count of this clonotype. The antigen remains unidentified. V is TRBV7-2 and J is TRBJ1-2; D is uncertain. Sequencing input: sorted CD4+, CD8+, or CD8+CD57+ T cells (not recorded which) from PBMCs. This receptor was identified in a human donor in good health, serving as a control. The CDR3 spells CASSGLLGGYTF. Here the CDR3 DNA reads TGTGCCAGCAGCGGACTCCTCGGAGGCTACACCTTC.